The 20 T cell receptor beta chains presented below share a single source sample, sequenced in a study of shared T cell receptors in the human thymus. The method was immunoSEQ multiplex PCR; TCRdb's version includes in-frame clones alone and lacks a portion of them. The table records 500,000 to 750,000 clones, 88% of them present only once. This sample also belongs to another study, concerning human thymus T cells.

Sequenced input: thymocytes. The receptors here all came from a boy younger than two with a congenital heart defect.

This chain connects TRBV9 to TRBJ1-3; TRBD1 matches at 8 bases. The trim removed 4 bases at V and 6 bases at J, leaving 9 bases unmatched. The CDR3 extends over 15 amino acids. Germline-derived CDR1 and CDR2 are SGDLS and YYNGEE. For the CDR3, the DNA is TGTGCCAGCAGCTTAGAGGACAGGGCCGCAAACACCATATATTTT. Translated, it gives CASSLEDRAANTIYF. Complete variable domain (other parts from reference TRBV9 and TRBJ1-3): DSGVTQTPKHLITATGQRVTLRCSPRSGDLSVYWYQQSLDQGLQFLIQYYNGEERAKGNILERFSAQQFPDLHSELNLSSLELGDSALYFCASSLEDRAANTIYFGEGSWLTVV.

V gene TRBV5-4 combines with J gene TRBJ2-3, with 10 bases fitting TRBD2. Per the germline V gene, CDR1 is SGHNT and CDR2 is YYREEE (reference sequence). The V and J ends lost 4 bases and 5 bases, in that order; junction bases with no gene match: 10. This CDR3 comprises 16 residues. The CDR3 protein is CASSPRAGGSIDTQYF. The CDR3 nucleotides are TGTGCCAGCAGCCCTCGAGCGGGAGGGTCCATAGATACGCAGTATTTT.

The J gene is TRBJ1-2, the V gene TRBV9, with D perhaps matching TRBD1 (5 bases). CDR3 length: 16 amino acids. Trimming stripped 0 bases from V and 4 bases from J, with 16 bases between. Germline assignment: CDR1 SGDLS and CDR2 YYNGEE. The CDR3 DNA reads as TGTGCCAGCAGCGTAGGTCTTAGTCGTAGGGGCTATGGCTACACCTTC. Protein product: CASSVGLSRRGYGYTF.

This chain uses TRBV4-3 with TRBJ2-3, with TRBD1 matching over 7 bases. This CDR3 contains 17 residues. V shed 3 bases, J shed 6 bases, and the junction held 15 bases outside the gene matches. In germline, CDR1 is LGHNA, CDR2 YSLEER. This CDR3 reads CASSHRLGPKGADTQYF. The CDR3 nucleotides read TGCGCCAGCAGCCATAGGCTCGGGCCCAAGGGGGCGGATACGCAGTATTTT.

Of note for this clone: One junction end does not reproduce the germline sequence, and a read error may be involved. The chain has TRBV7-7 and TRBJ2-1, with D perhaps TRBD1 (6 bases). The CDR3 loop spans 15 amino acids. The germline gives CDR1 SSHAT, CDR2 FNYEAQ (reference sequence). Here the CDR3 reads CASSPRTGTYNEQFF. The CDR3 region has the DNA TGTGCTAGCAGCCCCAGAACAGGGACGTACAATGAGCAGTTCTTC.

The V gene is TRBV11-2, the J gene TRBJ1-2; maybe TRBD1 (5 bases). CDR1 SGHAT and CDR2 FQNNGV come from the germline V gene. Trimming took off 4 bases at V and 2 bases at J, with 8 bases between the two ends. The CDR3 has 13 amino acids. CDR3 nucleotides: TGTGCCAGCAGCTCGGGGGGGAACTATGGCTACACCTTC. Translation: CASSSGGNYGYTF.

This chain's CDR3 is CASSPSGVSAGVQETQYF. In DNA form, the CDR3 reads TGTGCCAGCAGCCCCTCTGGGGTGTCGGCGGGAGTTCAAGAGACCCAGTACTTC. This chain joins TRBV11-2 and TRBJ2-5; 7 nucleotides line up with TRBD2. The CDR3 covers 18 residues. Germline assignment: CDR1 SGHAT and CDR2 FQNNGV. J lost 2 bases, V lost 5 bases, and 17 bases had no gene match.

This CDR3 reads CASSPSDRGETQYF. In DNA form, the CDR3 reads TGTGCCAGCTCACCGTCCGACAGGGGGGAGACCCAGTACTTC. The chain carries TRBV18 and TRBJ2-5, with 9 bases lining up with TRBD1. V lost 3 bases and J lost 5; bases outside the gene matches: 4. CDR1 KGHSH and CDR2 LQKENI come from the germline V gene. The CDR3 is 14 residues long.

This chain links TRBV5-1 with TRBJ1-2; no firm D call. Germline V gene lookup returns CDR1 SGHRS and CDR2 YFSETQ. V lost 0 bases, J lost 0 bases, and 6 bases lay in between. The CDR3 runs to 14 residues. CDR3 sequence: CASSLDASNYGYTF. For the CDR3, the DNA is TGCGCCAGCAGCTTGGACGCGTCTAACTATGGCTACACCTTC.

The chain combines TRBV4-3 with TRBJ2-7, with 7 bases that match TRBD2. Germline CDR1 reads LGHNA; CDR2 reads YSLEER. Germline trimming cut 1 base from V and 7 bases from J; bases unmatched to any gene: 16. There are 17 residues in the CDR3. The chain's CDR3 is CASSQVGEGTSLREQYF. The CDR3 DNA reads TGCGCCAGCAGCCAAGTCGGGGAGGGGACTTCCCTACGGGAGCAGTACTTC.

The V call is TRBV7-2, the J call TRBJ2-7, with 10 bases that match TRBD2. Germline CDR1 reads SGHTA; CDR2 reads FQGNSA. The CDR3 consists of 18 residues. V was clipped by 0 bases and J by 0 bases; unmatched bases: 8. CDR3 bases: TGTGCCAGCAGCTTAGCCGGGACTAGCGTCTCTCACTCCTACGAGCAGTACTTC. Translated, it gives CASSLAGTSVSHSYEQYF.

This chain uses TRBV5-1 with TRBJ2-7; TRBD1 is a possible D gene (8 bases). With 0 bases removed from V and 6 bases from J, the gap between germline ends came to 22 bases. The V gene's germline CDR1 is SGHRS and CDR2 YFSETQ. The CDR3 runs to 17 residues. The CDR3 is CASSLAERGRGLGEQYF. The CDR3 DNA follows: TGCGCCAGCAGCTTGGCCGAGCGGGGCAGGGGGCTAGGCGAGCAGTACTTC.

This sequence joins TRBV5-4 and TRBJ2-7, with TRBD1 as a possible D gene (5 bases). The CDR3 is 14 residues long. The germline V gene has CDR1 SGHNT and CDR2 YYREEE (reference sequence). V was shortened by 4 bases and J by 7 bases, with 18 bases between the two germline ends. CDR3 in DNA: TGTGCCAGCAGCCGCCCAGGGCCCCCAGAAGAGCAGTACTTC. Translated, it gives CASSRPGPPEEQYF.

The chain recombines TRBV30 with TRBJ2-3; 12 nucleotides align to TRBD1. Trimming cost V 1 base and J 0 bases; bases outside gene matches: 23. Germline CDR1 reads GTSNPN; CDR2 reads SVGIG (reference sequence). CDR3 length: 23 residues. This CDR3 reads CAWSGPGQGARGPHGLSTDTQYF. In DNA form, the CDR3 reads TGTGCCTGGAGTGGTCCGGGACAGGGGGCGAGGGGACCCCATGGGTTGAGCACAGATACGCAGTATTTT.

This chain uses TRBV27 with TRBJ1-2; 7 nucleotides agree with TRBD1. This CDR3 spans 15 amino acids. Germline CDR1 is MNHEY and CDR2 is SMNVEV (reference sequence). The trim removed 8 bases at V and 8 bases at J, leaving 17 bases unmatched. CDR3 sequence: CASGATGAPHNGYTF. In DNA form, the CDR3 reads TGTGCCAGCGGGGCAACAGGGGCCCCTCACAACGGCTACACCTTC.

The chain uses TRBV27 and TRBJ1-1; 7 positions match TRBD1. Germline CDR1 is MNHEY and CDR2 is SMNVEV (reference sequence). V shed 5 bases, J shed 0 bases, and the junction held 12 bases outside the gene matches. The CDR3 covers 17 residues. The CDR3 sequence is CASSPAGRGDMNTEAFF. The CDR3 DNA sequence: TGTGCCAGCAGTCCGGCGGGCAGGGGGGACATGAACACTGAAGCTTTCTTT.

The rearrangement uses TRBV4-3 and TRBJ2-3, with 8 nucleotides matching TRBD2. CDR1 is LGHNA, CDR2 YSLEER, per germline. The CDR3 totals 16 residues. V lost 0 bases and J lost 3; bases outside the gene matches: 5. Written as DNA, the CDR3 is TGCGCCAGCAGCCAAGAGGCCGGGAGGGGAACAGATACGCAGTATTTT. It encodes CASSQEAGRGTDTQYF.

V usage is TRBV2 and J usage is TRBJ2-7; perhaps TRBD2 as D (5 bases). CDR1 is SNHLY, CDR2 FYNNEI, per germline. With 3 bases removed from V and 7 bases from J, the gap between germline ends came to 10 bases. The CDR3 sequence is 12 residues long. CDR3 amino acids: CASSDGGFEQYF. CDR3 in DNA: TGTGCCAGCAGTGACGGAGGCTTTGAGCAGTACTTC.

This clone was seen a single time. J is TRBJ2-1 and V is TRBV11-2, with 15 bases aligning to TRBD2. The CDR3 length is 19 residues. Trimming removed 1 base from V and 0 bases from J; junction bases left unmatched: 4. Germline CDR1 reads SGHAT; CDR2 reads FQNNGV. The DNA of the CDR3 is TGTGCCAGCAGCTTAGCCGGGACTAGCGGGGGGAGCTCCTACAATGAGCAGTTCTTC. This encodes CASSLAGTSGGSSYNEQFF.

V and J are TRBV5-1 and TRBJ2-5; a possible D gene is TRBD1 (6 bases). The J call is uncertain, as TRBJ2-7 better fits the DNA end. The CDR3 spans 13 residues. Germline CDR1 reads SGHRS; CDR2 reads YFSETQ. CDR3 bases: TGCGCCAGCAGCCCCCAGGGGCGATACGAGCAGTACTTC. Its translation: CASSPQGRYEQYF.